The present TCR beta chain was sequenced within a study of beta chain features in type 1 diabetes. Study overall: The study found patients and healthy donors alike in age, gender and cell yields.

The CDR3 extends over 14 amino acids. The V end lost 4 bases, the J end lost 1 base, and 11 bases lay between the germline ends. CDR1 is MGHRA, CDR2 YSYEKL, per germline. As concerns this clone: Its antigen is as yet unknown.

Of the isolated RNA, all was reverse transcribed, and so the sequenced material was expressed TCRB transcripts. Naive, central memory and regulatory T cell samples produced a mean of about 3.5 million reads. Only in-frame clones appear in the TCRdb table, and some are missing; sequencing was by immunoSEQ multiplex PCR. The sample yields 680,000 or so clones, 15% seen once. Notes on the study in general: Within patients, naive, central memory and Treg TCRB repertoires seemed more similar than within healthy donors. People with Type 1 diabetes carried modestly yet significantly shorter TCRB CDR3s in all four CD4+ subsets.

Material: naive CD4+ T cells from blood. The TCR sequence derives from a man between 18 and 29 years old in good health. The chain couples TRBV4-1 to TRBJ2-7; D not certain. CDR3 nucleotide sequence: TGCGCCAGCAGCCCCGGATGGCTGTCCTACGAGCAGTACTTC. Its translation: CASSPGWLSYEQYF.